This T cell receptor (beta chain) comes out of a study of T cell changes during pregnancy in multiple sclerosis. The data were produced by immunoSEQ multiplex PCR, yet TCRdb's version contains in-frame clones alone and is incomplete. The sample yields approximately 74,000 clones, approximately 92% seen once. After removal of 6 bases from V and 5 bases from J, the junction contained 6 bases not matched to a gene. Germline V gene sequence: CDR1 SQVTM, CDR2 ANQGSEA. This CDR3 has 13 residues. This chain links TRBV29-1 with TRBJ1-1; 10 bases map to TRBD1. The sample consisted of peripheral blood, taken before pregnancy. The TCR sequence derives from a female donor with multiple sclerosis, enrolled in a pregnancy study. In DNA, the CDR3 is TGCAGCGTGCGACAGGGGGCAAAAACTGAAGCTTTCTTT. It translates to CSVRQGAKTEAFF.